This TCR beta chain was sequenced in a study of CD8 T cells in Susac syndrome. Random hexamers primed reverse transcription of about 0.5 to 1 ug RNA. The authors amplified TCR beta CDR3 across 54 Vbeta and 13 Jbeta using immunoSEQ multiplex PCR. TCRdb reprocessed the immunoSEQ multiplex PCR reads with MiXCR, giving one entry per CDR3 protein. The sample holds approximately 180,000 distinct CDR3 sequences, 90% to 97% seen once. Looked up from germline, CDR1 is GTSNPN and CDR2 is SVGIG (reference sequence). Trimming removed 3 bases from V and 0 bases from J; junction bases left unmatched: 9. The CDR3 has 16 amino acids. From blood CD8+ and CD4+ T cells, the TCR beta chain was sequenced.

The receptor comes from a human donor with multiple sclerosis. Sequencing was performed on CD4+ T cells from PBMCs. V usage is TRBV30 and J usage is TRBJ1-1; 8 bases align to TRBD1. The CDR3 loop reads CAWRLRTGIMNTEAFF. DNA for the CDR3: TGTGCCTGGAGGCTGAGGACAGGGATCATGAACACTGAAGCTTTCTTT. Variable domain in full (rest from reference TRBV30 and TRBJ1-1): SQTIHQWPATLVQPVGSPLSLECTVEGTSNPNLYWYRQAAGRGLQLLFYSVGIGQISSEVPQNLSASRPQDRQFILSSKKLLLSDSGFYLCAWRLRTGIMNTEAFFGQGTRLTVV.